The clone carrying this T cell receptor beta chain was seen many times. The read terminates 3 residues before the CDR3 end, so the remaining end is supplied by the germline J gene. With V trimmed by 7 bases and J by 7 bases, 7 bases remained unmatched. Germline CDR1 reads LNHDA; CDR2 reads SQIVND (reference sequence). This CDR3 is 15 amino acids long. The data are from a study of T cell clonality in common variable immunodeficiency. Here immunoSEQ multiplex PCR was the method, and the copy in TCRdb shows in-frame clones only, minus some. Listed for the sample are tens of thousands of clones, none seen a single time.

This sequence originates from a person between 18 and 69 years old in good health. The sequenced sample consisted of peripheral blood mononuclear cells. The chain has TRBV19 and TRBJ1-6; 10 bases are a match to TRBD1. The CDR3 DNA, read in part, is TGTGCCAGTAAAGCGGGACAGGGGATCAATTCACCC. It codes for CASKAGQGINSP. The CDR3 in full is CASKAGQGINSPLHF.